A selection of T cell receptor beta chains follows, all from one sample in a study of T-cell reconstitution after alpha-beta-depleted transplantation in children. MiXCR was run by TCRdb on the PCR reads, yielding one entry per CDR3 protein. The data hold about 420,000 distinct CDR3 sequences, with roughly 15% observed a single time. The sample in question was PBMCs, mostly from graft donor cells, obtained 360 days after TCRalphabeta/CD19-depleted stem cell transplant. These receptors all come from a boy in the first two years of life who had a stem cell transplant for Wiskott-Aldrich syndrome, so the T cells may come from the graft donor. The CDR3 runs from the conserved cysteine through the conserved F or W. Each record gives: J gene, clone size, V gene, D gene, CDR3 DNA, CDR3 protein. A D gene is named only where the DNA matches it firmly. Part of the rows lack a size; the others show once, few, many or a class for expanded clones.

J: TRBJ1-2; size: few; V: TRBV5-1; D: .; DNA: TGCGCCAGCAGCTTTTCTGCCGGCTATGGCTACACCTTC; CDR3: CASSFSAGYGYTF
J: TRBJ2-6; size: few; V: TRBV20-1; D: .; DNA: TGCAGTGCTAGATTAAGCAGCCCGGGGGCGCATGGGGCCAACGTCCTGACTTTC; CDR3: CSARLSSPGAHGANVLTF
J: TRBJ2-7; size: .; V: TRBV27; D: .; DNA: TGTGCCAGCAGGAGGGACACCGGCTACGAGCAGTACTTC; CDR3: CASRRDTGYEQYF
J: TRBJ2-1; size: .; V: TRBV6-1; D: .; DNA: TGTGCCAGCAGCGTTTCGGGTCCCCCTTTCAATGTGCAGTTCTTC; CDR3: CASSVSGPPFNVQFF
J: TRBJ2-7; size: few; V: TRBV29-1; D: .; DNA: TGCAGCGTTGTGGGCCGAAACTACGAGCAGTACTTC; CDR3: CSVVGRNYEQYF
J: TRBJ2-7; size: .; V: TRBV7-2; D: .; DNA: TGTGCCAGCAGCACCTCGGGACCCACACTACTCTACGAGCAGTACTTC; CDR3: CASSTSGPTLLYEQYF
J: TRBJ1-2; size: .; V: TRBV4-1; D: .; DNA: TGCGCCAGCAGCCAAGAAAGGCGGGGACGGTTTGGCTACACCTTC; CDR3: CASSQERRGRFGYTF
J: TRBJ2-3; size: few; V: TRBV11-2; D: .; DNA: TGTGCCAGCAGCCAACGGGACTCAGATACGCAGTATTTT; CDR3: CASSQRDSDTQYF
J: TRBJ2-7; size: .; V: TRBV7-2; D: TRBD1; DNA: TGTGCCAGCAGCTTAGTACAGGGGAACTACGAGCAGTACTTC; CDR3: CASSLVQGNYEQYF
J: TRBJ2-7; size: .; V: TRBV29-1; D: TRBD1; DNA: TGCAGCGTTGCGCGCCGAGGGACAGGGACCACCTACGAGCAGTACTTC; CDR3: CSVARRGTGTTYEQYF
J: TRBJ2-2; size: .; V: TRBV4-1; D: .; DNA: TGCGCCAGCAGCCAAGGGCTTCTGGGCTTGGTCCGGGAGCTGTTTTTT; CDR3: CASSQGLLGLVRELFF
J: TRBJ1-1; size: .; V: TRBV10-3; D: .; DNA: TGTGCCATCAGTGGTCAGCGTATTCGGGACAAAGCACCGGGAGCTTTCTTT; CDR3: CAISGQRIRDKAPGAFF
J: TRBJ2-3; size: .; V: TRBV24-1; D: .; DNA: TGTGCCACCAGTGACCCGGCTACTACGGGCCGAGATACGCAGTATTTT; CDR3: CATSDPATTGRDTQYF
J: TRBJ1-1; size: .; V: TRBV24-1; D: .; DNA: TGTGCCACCAGTGATTTAGGCTTGACTGAAGCTTTCTTT; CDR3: CATSDLGLTEAFF
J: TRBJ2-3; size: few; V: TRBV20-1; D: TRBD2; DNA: TGCAGTGCTAGCCTCGGGACTAGCGGCACAGATACGCAGTATTTT; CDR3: CSASLGTSGTDTQYF
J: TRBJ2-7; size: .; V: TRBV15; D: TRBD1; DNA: TGTGCCACCAGCAGACCACGGGACAGGGTGATTAAGCAGTACTTC; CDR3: CATSRPRDRVIKQYF
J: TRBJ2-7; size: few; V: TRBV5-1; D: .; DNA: TGCGCCAGCAGCTTGGTCGGCAACTACGAGCAGTACTTC; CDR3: CASSLVGNYEQYF
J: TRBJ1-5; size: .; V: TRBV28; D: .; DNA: TGTGCCAGCAGTTTACTGTATCAGCCCCAGCATTTT; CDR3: CASSLLYQPQHF
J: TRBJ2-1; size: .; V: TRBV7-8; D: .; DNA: TGTGCCAGCAGCTCGGGCCGCGAGAGAGAGCAGTTCTTC; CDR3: CASSSGREREQFF
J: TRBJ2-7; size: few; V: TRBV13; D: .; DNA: TGTGCCAGCAGCCTCCGGGCCGGGATCTCCTACGAGCAGTACTTC; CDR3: CASSLRAGISYEQYF
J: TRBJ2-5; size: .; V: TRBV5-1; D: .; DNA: TGCGCCAGCAGCTTGGCCGGGGTAGACGAGGAGACCCAGTACTTC; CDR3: CASSLAGVDEETQYF
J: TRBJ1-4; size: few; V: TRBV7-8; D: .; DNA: TGTGCCAGCAGTTATGGGATATTAACTAATGAAAAACTGTTTTTT; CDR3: CASSYGILTNEKLFF
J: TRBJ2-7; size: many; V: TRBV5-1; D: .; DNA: TGCGCCAGCAGCTTTTCCGGGCACGAGCAGTACTTC; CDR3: CASSFSGHEQYF
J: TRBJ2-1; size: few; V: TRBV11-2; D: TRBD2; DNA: TGTGCCAGCAGCCTCCATAAAATCGGACTAGCGGGAGTCGGCGAGCAGTTCTTC; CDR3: CASSLHKIGLAGVGEQFF
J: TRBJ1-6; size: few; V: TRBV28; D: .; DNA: TGTGCCAGCAGCCCGACAGTGTATAATTCACCCCTCCACTTT; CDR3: CASSPTVYNSPLHF
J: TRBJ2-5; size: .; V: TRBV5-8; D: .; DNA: TGTGCCAGCAGCTTTTTGGCGGGCCATGGAGAGACCCAGTACTTC; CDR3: CASSFLAGHGETQYF
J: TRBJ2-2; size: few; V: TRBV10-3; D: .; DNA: TGTGCCATCAGTGATGCCCGCACCGGGGAGCTGTTTTTT; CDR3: CAISDARTGELFF
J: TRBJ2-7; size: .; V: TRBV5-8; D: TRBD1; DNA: TGTGCCAGCAGCCGAACCGGGACAGGGGGGTACGAGCAGTACTTC; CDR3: CASSRTGTGGYEQYF
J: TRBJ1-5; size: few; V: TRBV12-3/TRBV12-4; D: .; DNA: TGTGCCAGCAGTGTACAGGGACCGCATAGCAATCAGCCCCAGCATTTT; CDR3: CASSVQGPHSNQPQHF
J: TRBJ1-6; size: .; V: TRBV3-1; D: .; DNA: TGTGCCAGCAGCCAAAGGCCGAATTCACCCCTCCACTTT; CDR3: CASSQRPNSPLHF
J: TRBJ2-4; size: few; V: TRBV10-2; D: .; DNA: TGCGCCAGCGTCGACCTAGCCAAAAACATTCAGTACTTC; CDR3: CASVDLAKNIQYF
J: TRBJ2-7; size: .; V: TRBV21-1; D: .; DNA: TGTGCCAGCAGCAAAGGGGACGGGAGCACACCGGGGCAGTACTTC; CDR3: CASSKGDGSTPGQYF
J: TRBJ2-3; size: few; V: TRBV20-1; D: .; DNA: TGCAGTGCTAGAGATCACCGGGGGGCCGGCACAGATACGCAGTATTTT; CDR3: CSARDHRGAGTDTQYF
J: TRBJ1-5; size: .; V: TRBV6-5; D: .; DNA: TGTGCCAGCAGTTACGACCTCAATCAGCCCCAGCATTTT; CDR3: CASSYDLNQPQHF
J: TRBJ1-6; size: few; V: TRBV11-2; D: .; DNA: TGTGCCAGCAGTGTGAGTCGTAATTCACCCCTCCACTTT; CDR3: CASSVSRNSPLHF
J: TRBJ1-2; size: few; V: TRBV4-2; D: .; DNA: TGTGCCAGCAGCCAAGATCACGGCAGAAGGGTTGGCTACACCTTC; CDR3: CASSQDHGRRVGYTF
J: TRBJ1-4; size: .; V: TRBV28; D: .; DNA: TGTGCCAGCAGTGGGTGGGGAACTAATGAAAAACTGTTTTTT; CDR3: CASSGWGTNEKLFF
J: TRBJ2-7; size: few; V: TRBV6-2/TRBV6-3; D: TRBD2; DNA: TGTGCCAGCAGTTTAGCGGGAGAGGGAGGCTACGAGCAGTACTTC; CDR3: CASSLAGEGGYEQYF
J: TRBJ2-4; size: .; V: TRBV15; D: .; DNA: TGTGCCACCAGCAGAGGTGGTAGTCTAGCCAAAAACATTCAGTACTTC; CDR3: CATSRGGSLAKNIQYF
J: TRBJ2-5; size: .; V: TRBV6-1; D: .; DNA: TGTGCCAGCAGTCTAACGGCTCCTAGCTATTCGGAGACCCAGTACTTC; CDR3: CASSLTAPSYSETQYF
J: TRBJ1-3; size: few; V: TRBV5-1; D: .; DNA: TGCGCCAGCAGCTTGGCCGCTCTCTCAAACACCATATATTTT; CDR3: CASSLAALSNTIYF
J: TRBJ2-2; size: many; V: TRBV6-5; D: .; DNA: TGTGCCAGCAGTTATTACCGACGGGGGCCGAACACCGGGGAGCTGTTTTTT; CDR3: CASSYYRRGPNTGELFF
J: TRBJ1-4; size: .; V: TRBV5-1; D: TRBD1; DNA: TGCGCCAGCAGCTTGGCCCGTAGGACAGGGGGGGGGAATGAAAAACTGTTTTTT; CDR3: CASSLARRTGGGNEKLFF
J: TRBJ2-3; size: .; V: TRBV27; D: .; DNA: TGTGCCAGCAGTTTGAGTCGTCCGAGCACAGATACGCAGTATTTT; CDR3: CASSLSRPSTDTQYF
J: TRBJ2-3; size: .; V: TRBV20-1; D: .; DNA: TGCAGTGCGGAACTAGCAGGAGATACGCAGTATTTT; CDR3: CSAELAGDTQYF